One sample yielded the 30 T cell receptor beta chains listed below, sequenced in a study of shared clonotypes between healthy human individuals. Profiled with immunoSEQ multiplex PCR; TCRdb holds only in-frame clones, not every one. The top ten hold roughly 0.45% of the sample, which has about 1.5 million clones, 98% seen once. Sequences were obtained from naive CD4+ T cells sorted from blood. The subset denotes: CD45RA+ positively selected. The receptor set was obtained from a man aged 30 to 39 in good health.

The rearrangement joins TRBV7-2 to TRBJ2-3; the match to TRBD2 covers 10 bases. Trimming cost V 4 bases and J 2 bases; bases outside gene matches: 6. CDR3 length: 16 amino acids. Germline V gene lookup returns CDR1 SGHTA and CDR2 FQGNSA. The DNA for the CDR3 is TGTGCCAGCAGCTCCTATAGCGGGAGGAACACAGATACGCAGTATTTT. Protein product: CASSSYSGRNTDTQYF.

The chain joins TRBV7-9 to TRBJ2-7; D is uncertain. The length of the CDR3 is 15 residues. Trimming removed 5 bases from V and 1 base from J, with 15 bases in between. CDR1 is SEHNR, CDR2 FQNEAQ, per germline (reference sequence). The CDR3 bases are TGTGCCAGCAGCCCCCGCCTTCAACAGTCCTACGAGCAGTACTTC. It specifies CASSPRLQQSYEQYF.

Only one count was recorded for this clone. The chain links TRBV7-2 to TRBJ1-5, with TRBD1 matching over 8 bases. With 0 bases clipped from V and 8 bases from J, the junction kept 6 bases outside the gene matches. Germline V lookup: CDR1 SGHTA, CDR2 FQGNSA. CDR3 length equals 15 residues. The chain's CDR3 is CASSLAPGGIKPQHF. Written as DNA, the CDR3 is TGTGCCAGCAGCTTAGCGCCAGGGGGCATCAAGCCCCAGCATTTT.

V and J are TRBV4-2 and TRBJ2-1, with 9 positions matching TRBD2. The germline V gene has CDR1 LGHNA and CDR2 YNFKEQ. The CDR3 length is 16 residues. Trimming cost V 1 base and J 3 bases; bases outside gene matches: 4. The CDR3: CASSQVAGAGYNEQFF. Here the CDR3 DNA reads TGTGCCAGCAGCCAAGTAGCGGGGGCGGGCTACAATGAGCAGTTCTTC.

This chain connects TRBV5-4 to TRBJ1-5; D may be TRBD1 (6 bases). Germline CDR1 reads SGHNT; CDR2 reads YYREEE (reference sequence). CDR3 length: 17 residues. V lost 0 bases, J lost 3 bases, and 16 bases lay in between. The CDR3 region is CASSLGIRGGYNQPQHF. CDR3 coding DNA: TGTGCCAGCAGCTTGGGGATTAGGGGGGGATACAATCAGCCCCAGCATTTT.

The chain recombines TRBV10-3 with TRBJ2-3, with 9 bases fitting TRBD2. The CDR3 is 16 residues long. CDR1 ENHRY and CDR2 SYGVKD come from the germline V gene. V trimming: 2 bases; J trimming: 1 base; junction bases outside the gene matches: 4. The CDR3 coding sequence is TGTGCCATCAGTGAGATTTGGACTAGCGGCACAGATACGCAGTATTTT. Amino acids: CAISEIWTSGTDTQYF.

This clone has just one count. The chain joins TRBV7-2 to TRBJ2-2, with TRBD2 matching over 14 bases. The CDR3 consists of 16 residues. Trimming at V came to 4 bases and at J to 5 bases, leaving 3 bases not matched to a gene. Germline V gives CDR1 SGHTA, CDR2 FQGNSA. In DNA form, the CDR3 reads TGTGCCAGCAGCTCCGGGACTAGCGGGAGAACCGGGGAGCTGTTTTTT. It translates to CASSSGTSGRTGELFF.

This CDR3 reads CASSVGLGWHYEQYF. DNA for the CDR3: TGTGCCAGCAGCGTAGGGCTGGGGTGGCATTACGAGCAGTACTTC. The chain employs TRBV9 and TRBJ2-7; no clear D gene. Germline loops: CDR1 SGDLS, CDR2 YYNGEE. The CDR3 covers 15 residues. Trimming pared 0 bases from V and 4 bases from J, leaving 14 bases between.

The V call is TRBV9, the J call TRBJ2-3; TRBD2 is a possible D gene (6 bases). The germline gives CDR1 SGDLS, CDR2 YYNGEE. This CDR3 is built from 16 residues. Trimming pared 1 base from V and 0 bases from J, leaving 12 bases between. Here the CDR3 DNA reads TGTGCCAGCAGCGTATGGGGCCTAGCGAGCACAGATACGCAGTATTTT. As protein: CASSVWGLASTDTQYF.

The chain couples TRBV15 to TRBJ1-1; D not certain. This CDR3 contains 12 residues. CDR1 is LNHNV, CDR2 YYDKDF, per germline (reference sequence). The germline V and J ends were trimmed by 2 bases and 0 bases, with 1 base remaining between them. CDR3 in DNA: TGTGCCACCAGCAGATTGAACACTGAAGCTTTCTTT. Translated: CATSRLNTEAFF.

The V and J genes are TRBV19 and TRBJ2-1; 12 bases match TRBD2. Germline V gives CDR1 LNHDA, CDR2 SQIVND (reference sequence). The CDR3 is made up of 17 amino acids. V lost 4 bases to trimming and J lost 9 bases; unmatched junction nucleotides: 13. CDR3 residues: CASSTRMTSGSWVEQFF. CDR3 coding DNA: TGTGCCAGTAGTACTAGGATGACTAGCGGGAGTTGGGTTGAGCAGTTCTTC.

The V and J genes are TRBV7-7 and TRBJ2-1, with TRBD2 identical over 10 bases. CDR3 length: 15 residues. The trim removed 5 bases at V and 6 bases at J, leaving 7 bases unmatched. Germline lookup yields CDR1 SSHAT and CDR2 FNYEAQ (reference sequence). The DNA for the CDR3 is TGTGCCAGCAGCGAGCTAGCGGGAGACTTCAATGAGCAGTTCTTC. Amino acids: CASSELAGDFNEQFF.

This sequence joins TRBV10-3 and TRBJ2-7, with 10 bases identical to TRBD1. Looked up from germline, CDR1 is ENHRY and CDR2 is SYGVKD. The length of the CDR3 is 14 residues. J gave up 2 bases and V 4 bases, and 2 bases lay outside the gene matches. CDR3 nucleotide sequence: TGTGCCATCAGTGGCGGGACAGGGGCCTACGAGCAGTACTTC. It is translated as CAISGGTGAYEQYF.

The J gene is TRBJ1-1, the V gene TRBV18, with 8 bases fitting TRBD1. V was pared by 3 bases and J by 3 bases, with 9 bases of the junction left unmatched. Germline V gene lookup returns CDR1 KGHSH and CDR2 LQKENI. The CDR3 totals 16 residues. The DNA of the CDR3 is TGTGCCAGCTCACCCCGGGACAGGATCCGTTACACTGAAGCTTTCTTT. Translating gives CASSPRDRIRYTEAFF.

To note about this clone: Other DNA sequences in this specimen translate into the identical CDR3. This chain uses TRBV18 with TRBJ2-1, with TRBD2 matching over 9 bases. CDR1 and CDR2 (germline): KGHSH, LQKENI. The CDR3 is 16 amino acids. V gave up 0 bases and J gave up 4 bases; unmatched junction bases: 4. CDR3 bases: TGTGCCAGCTCACCACCATCAGCGGGAGGTTACAATGAGCAGTTCTTC. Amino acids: CASSPPSAGGYNEQFF. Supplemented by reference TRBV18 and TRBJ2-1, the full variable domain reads NAGVMQNPRHLVRRRGQEARLRCSPMKGHSHVYWYRQLPEEGLKFMVYLQKENIIDESGMPKERFSAEFPKEGPSILRIQQVVRGDSAAYFCASSPPSAGGYNEQFFGPGTRLTVL.

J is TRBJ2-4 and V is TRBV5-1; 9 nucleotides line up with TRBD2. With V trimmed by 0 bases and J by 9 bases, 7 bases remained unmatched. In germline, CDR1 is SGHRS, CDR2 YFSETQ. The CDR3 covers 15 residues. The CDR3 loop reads CASSLGGRDSGIQYF. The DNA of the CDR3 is TGCGCCAGCAGCTTGGGCGGGAGGGATTCGGGCATTCAGTACTTC. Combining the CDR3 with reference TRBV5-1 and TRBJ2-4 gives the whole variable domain KAGVTQTPRYLIKTRGQQVTLSCSPISGHRSVSWYQQTPGQGLQFLFEYFSETQRNKGNFPGRFSGRQFSNSRSEMNVSTLELGDSALYLCASSLGGRDSGIQYFGAGTRLSVL.

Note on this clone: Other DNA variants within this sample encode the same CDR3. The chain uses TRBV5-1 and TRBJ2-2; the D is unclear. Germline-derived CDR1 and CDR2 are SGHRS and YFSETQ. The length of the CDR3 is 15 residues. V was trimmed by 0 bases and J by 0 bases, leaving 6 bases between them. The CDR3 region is CASSLDRTNTGELFF. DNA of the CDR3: TGCGCCAGCAGCTTGGACAGAACGAACACCGGGGAGCTGTTTTTT.

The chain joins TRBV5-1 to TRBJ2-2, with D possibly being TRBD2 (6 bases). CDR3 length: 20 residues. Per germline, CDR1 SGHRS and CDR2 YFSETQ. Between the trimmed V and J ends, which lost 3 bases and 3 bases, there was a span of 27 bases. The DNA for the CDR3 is TGCGCCAGCAGCTCCTTCTCTTGGAGGGTTACCTCAGGAGACACCGGGGAGCTGTTTTTT. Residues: CASSSFSWRVTSGDTGELFF.

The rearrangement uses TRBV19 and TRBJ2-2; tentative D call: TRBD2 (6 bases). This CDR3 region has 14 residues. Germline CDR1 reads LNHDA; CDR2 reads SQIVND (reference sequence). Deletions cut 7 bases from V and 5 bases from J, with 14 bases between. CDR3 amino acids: CASKGRRETGELFF. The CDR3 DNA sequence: TGTGCCAGTAAGGGGAGGAGAGAGACCGGGGAGCTGTTTTTT.

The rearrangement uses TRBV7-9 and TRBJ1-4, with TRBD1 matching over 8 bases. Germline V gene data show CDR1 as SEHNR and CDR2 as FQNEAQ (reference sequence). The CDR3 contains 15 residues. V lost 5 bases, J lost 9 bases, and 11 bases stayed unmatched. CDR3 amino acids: CASSPSGQGYQKLFF. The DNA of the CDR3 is TGTGCCAGCAGCCCTTCTGGACAGGGCTACCAAAAACTGTTTTTT. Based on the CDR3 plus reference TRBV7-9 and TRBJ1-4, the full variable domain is DTGVSQNPRHKITKRGQNVTFRCDPISEHNRLYWYRQTLGQGPEFLTYFQNEAQLEKSRLLSDRFSAERPKGSFSTLEIQRTEQGDSAMYLCASSPSGQGYQKLFFGSGTQLSVL.

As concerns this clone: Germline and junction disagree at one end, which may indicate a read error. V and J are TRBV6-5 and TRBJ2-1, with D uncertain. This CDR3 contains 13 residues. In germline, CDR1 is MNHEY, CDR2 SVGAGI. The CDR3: CASSFFGNNQQFF. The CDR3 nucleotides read TGTGCCAGCAGTTTTTTCGGAAACAATCAGCAGTTCTTC.

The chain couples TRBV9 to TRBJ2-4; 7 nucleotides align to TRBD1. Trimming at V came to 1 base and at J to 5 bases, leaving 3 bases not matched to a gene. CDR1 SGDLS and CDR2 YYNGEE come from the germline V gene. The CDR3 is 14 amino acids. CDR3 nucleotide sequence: TGTGCCAGCAGCGTATCGGGACAGCAAAACATTCAGTACTTC. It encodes CASSVSGQQNIQYF. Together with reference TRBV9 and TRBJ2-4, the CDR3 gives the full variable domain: DSGVTQTPKHLITATGQRVTLRCSPRSGDLSVYWYQQSLDQGLQFLIQYYNGEERAKGNILERFSAQQFPDLHSELNLSSLELGDSALYFCASSVSGQQNIQYFGAGTRLSVL.

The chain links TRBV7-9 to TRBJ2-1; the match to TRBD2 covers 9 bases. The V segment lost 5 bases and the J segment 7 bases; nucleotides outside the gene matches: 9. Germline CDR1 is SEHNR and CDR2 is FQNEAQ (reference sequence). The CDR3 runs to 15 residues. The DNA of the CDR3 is TGTGCCAGCAGCATTAGCGGGAGAAGGGGTAATGAGCAGTTCTTC. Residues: CASSISGRRGNEQFF.

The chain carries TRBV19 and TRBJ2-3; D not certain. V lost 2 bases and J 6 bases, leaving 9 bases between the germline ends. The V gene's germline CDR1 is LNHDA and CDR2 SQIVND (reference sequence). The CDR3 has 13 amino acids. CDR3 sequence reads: CASSILFRDTQYF. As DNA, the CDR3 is TGTGCCAGTAGTATACTATTCCGCGATACGCAGTATTTT.

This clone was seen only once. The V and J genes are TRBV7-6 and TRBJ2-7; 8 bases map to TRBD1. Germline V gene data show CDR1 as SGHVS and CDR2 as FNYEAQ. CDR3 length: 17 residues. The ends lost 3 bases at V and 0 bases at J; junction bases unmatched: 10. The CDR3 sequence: CASSFMRSGTGSYEQYF. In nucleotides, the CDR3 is TGTGCCAGCAGCTTCATGAGGTCCGGGACAGGCTCCTACGAGCAGTACTTC.

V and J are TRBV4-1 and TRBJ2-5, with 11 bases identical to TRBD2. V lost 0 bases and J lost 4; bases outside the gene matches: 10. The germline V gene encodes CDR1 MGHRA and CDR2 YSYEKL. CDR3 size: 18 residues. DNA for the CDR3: TGCGCCAGCAGCCAAGATCGTGATAGCGGGAGGGCCCGAGAGACCCAGTACTTC. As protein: CASSQDRDSGRARETQYF.

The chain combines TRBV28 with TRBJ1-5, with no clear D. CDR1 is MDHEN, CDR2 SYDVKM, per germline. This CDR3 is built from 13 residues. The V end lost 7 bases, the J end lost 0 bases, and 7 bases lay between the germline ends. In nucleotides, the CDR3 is TGTGCCAGCATTCCGGATAGCAATCAGCCCCAGCATTTT. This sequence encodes CASIPDSNQPQHF.

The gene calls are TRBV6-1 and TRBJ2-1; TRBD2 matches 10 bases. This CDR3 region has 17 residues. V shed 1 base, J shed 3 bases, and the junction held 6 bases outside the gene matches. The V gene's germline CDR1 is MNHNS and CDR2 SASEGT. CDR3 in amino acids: CASSEGQLAGNYNEQFF. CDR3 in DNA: TGTGCCAGCAGTGAAGGACAACTAGCGGGAAACTACAATGAGCAGTTCTTC.

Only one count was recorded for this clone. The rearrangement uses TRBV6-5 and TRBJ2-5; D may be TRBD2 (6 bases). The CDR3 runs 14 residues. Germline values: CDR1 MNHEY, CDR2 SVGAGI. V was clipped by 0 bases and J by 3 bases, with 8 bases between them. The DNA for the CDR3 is TGTGCCAGCAGTTACTCTTGGGGGGAAGAGACCCAGTACTTC. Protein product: CASSYSWGEETQYF.

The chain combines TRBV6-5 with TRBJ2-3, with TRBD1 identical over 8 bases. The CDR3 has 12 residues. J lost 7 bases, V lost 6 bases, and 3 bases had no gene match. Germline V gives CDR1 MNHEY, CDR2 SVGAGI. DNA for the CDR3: TGTGCCAGCAGAGACAGGGGTCATACGCAGTATTTT. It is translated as CASRDRGHTQYF.